This TCR beta chain was sequenced during a study of shared clonotypes between healthy human individuals. About the study: Donors had three CD4 naive, three CD4 memory, two CD8 naive and one CD8 memory plate apiece.

Broader study findings: Sharing of clonotypes among donors was expected to vary with sequencing depth. Non-shared clonotypes showed lower generation probabilities than clonotypes common to all four donors.

About this clone itself: Antigen unknown.

Each subset's genomic DNA was split evenly across several immunoSEQ plates. Sequencing was performed with immunoSEQ multiplex PCR; in TCRdb, only in-frame clones are kept and a portion is missing. Among about 1.5 million clones, 95% to 99% were seen once, and the ten largest hold approximately 0.44%. V lost 0 bases, J lost 1 base, and 13 bases lay in between. CDR3 size: 16 residues. Germline V lookup: CDR1 SGDLS, CDR2 YYNGEE. Sequencing was carried out using naive CD4+ T cells sorted from blood. Regarding subset: CD45RA+ positively selected. The sequence came from a young man in good health. The chain employs TRBV9 and TRBJ1-1, with D maybe TRBD1 (6 bases). The CDR3: CASSVGLGGKNTEAFF. CDR3 DNA: TGTGCCAGCAGCGTAGGGCTCGGGGGCAAGAACACTGAAGCTTTCTTT.